The clone carrying this TCR beta chain was seen only a few times. Generated by immunoSEQ multiplex PCR, the TCRdb table keeps only in-frame clones and is missing some. Here the sample spans hundreds of thousands of clones, 75% to 90% being singletons. This CDR3 contains 13 residues. Germline V CDR1 and CDR2: GTSNPN, SVGIG (reference sequence). Trimming shortened V by 1 base and J by 1 base, and 7 bases separated the two germline ends. Specified treatment: around 19 received Ad26.COV2.S at low or high dose, single or two shots; five or six received placebo; per-sample allocation not given. Sampling was performed 63 days after the first vaccine or placebo injection. The data were taken from a study of Ad26.COV2.S vaccination and SARS-CoV-2 variants.

The origin of this receptor is a person between 18 and 59 years old who received the Ad26.COV2.S COVID-19 vaccine or a placebo. The sequencing used peripheral blood, collected in a trial of Ad26.COV2.S vaccine versus placebo. The chain uses TRBV30 and TRBJ1-1; perhaps TRBD1 as D (6 bases). The chain's CDR3 is CAWSAQGNTEAFF. CDR3 coding DNA: TGTGCCTGGAGTGCACAGGGGAACACTGAAGCTTTCTTT.